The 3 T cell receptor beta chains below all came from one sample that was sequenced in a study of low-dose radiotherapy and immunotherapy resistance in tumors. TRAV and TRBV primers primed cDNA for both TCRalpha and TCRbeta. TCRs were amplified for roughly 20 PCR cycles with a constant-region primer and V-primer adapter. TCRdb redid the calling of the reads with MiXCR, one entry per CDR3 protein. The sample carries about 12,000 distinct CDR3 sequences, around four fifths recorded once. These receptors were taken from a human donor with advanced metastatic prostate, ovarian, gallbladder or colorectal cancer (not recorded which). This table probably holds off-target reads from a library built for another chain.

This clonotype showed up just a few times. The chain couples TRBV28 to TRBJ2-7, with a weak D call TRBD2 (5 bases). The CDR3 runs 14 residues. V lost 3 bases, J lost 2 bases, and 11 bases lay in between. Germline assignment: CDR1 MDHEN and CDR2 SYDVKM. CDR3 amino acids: CASSFMGATYEQYF. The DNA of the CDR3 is TGTGCCAGCAGTTTTATGGGAGCTACCTACGAGCAGTACTTC.

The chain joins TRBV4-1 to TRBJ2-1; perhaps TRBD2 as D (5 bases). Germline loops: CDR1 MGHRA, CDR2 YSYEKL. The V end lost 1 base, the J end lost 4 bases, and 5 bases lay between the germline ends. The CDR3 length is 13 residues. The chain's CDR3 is CASSQAGYNEQFF. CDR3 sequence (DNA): TGCGCCAGCAGCCAAGCGGGGTACAATGAGCAGTTCTTC.

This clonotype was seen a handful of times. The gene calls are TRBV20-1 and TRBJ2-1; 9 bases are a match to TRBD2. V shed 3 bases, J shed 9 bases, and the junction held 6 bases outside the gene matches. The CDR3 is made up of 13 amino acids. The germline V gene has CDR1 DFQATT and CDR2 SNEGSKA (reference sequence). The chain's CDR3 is CSARASGEREQFF. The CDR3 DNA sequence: TGCAGTGCTAGGGCTAGCGGGGAACGTGAGCAGTTCTTC.